The sequence of this TCR beta chain was determined in a study of T cells and Merkel cell carcinoma outcomes. Findings and caveats of the study: Reportedly, T-cell repertoire with density predicts Merkel cell carcinoma outcomes.

There are 11 residues in the CDR3. Between the trimmed V and J ends, which lost 4 bases and 5 bases, there was a span of 6 bases. The germline gives CDR1 SGHRS, CDR2 YFSETQ. Of note for this clone: Its antigen is still unknown. Additional DNA sequences in this sample encode the identical CDR3.

This table comes from immunoSEQ multiplex PCR, and its TCRdb copy is limited to in-frame clones, with some not included. Of 8,500 to 10,000 clones in the sample, 84% were seen once. The receptor was derived from a human donor with Merkel cell carcinoma. The chain uses TRBV5-1 and TRBJ2-5; D unresolved. The sequenced sample consisted of tumor tissue from Merkel cell carcinoma. The CDR3 spells CASSLRETQYF. The CDR3 DNA is TGCGCCAGCAGCCTCCGGGAGACCCAGTACTTC.